This T cell receptor (beta chain) was captured by sequencing in a study of blood T cells in healthy people across ages. Primers used in a second PCR of roughly 6 to 12 cycles were a sample-barcoded 5' primer and a J-beta primer mix. TCRdb analysed the 5' RACE reads with MiXCR anew, one entry per CDR3 protein. The sample contains 650,000 to 1,000,000 distinct CDR3 sequences, 35% to 40% of which appear only once. This clonotype was obtained from a man aged 18-30 years in good health. Sequenced: blood.

In nucleotides, the CDR3 is TGTGCCATCAGTGGGCAGACGAACACTGAAGCTTTCTTT. Protein sequence: CAISGQTNTEAFF. The chain joins TRBV10-3 to TRBJ1-1; no definite D call. This CDR3 is 13 amino acids long. The V gene lost 4 bases and the J gene lost 1 base, with 7 bases spanning the gap. Germline V gene data show CDR1 as ENHRY and CDR2 as SYGVKD.